This TCR beta chain was retrieved from a study of blood T cells in healthy people across ages. This clonotype was found a few times. Its antigen is undetermined. Next came a second PCR, run for roughly 7 to 12 cycles, which used a sample-barcoded 5' primer along with a J-beta primer mix. No fewer than 3 million CDR3-containing paired-end reads came from each sample. TCRdb reanalysed the 5' RACE reads using MiXCR and keeps one entry per CDR3 protein. The sample contains about 800,000 distinct CDR3 sequences, roughly 25% of which appear only once. Findings and caveats of the study: Diversity estimates from one million T cells were considered underestimates.

Germline V gene lookup returns CDR1 SGDLS and CDR2 YYNGEE. V was shortened by 0 bases and J by 1 base, with 8 bases between the two germline ends. There are 15 residues in the CDR3. This sample also belongs to another study, concerning T cells of mothers and their children. Turning to that study: Samples were obtained from a few healthy Caucasian mothers and their six children.

V is TRBV9 and J is TRBJ2-1; D not resolved. This TCR was recovered from a boy aged 5-17 years in good health. Sequencing was carried out using blood. CDR3 residues: CASSVVAESYNEQFF. DNA for the CDR3: TGTGCCAGCAGCGTAGTGGCTGAATCCTACAATGAGCAGTTCTTC.